These 22 T cell receptor beta chains were sequenced from one sample in a study of T-cell memory formation after mild COVID-19. Via MiXCR, TCRdb re-called the 5' RACE reads, giving one row per CDR3 protein. The sample records over 450,000 distinct CDR3 sequences, roughly 22% being singletons. Material: PBMCs or a T cell subset sorted from them (not recorded which). These TCRs come from an adult woman who had mild COVID-19 (a few samples of this study predate the infection). Cell type and time point are not known.

This clonotype was counted only a few times. The rearrangement links TRBV6-2 or TRBV6-3 to TRBJ2-3, with TRBD2 matching over 7 bases. CDR3 length: 14 residues. The germline V gene encodes CDR1 MNHEY and CDR2 SVGEGT. V was pared by 5 bases and J by 6 bases, with 8 bases of the junction left unmatched. This chain's CDR3 is CASSRDYQSDTQYF. The CDR3 region has the DNA TGTGCCAGCAGTAGGGACTACCAGTCGGATACGCAGTATTTT.

The chain couples TRBV9 to TRBJ1-1; a weak D match, TRBD1 (5 bases). The length of the CDR3 is 15 residues. The V end lost 5 bases, the J end lost 1 base, and 15 bases lay between the germline ends. Per the germline V gene, CDR1 is SGDLS and CDR2 is YYNGEE. The CDR3 loop reads CASSPTGVANTEAFF. The DNA for the CDR3 is TGTGCCAGCAGTCCGACGGGGGTCGCGAACACTGAAGCTTTCTTT.

The table lists this clonotype with many counts. This sequence joins TRBV7-3 and TRBJ2-3; D is possibly TRBD2 (6 bases). Germline V gene lookup returns CDR1 SGHTA and CDR2 FQGTGA. CDR3 length: 14 amino acids. Trimming left V 3 bases short and J 1 base short, with 8 bases between. This CDR3 reads CASSLGLRTDTQYF. CDR3 DNA sequence: TGTGCCAGCAGCTTGGGACTTCGCACAGATACGCAGTATTTT.

The chain carries TRBV29-1 and TRBJ2-7, with 8 bases matching TRBD1. This CDR3 has 17 residues. The V gene's germline CDR1 is SQVTM and CDR2 ANQGSEA. The J segment lost 5 bases and the V segment lost 4 bases, leaving 19 bases of the junction unmatched. The CDR3 DNA reads TGCAGCGTTGGGGATATGACGGGCCGACAGGGGTTCAACGAGCAGTACTTC. This gives the protein CSVGDMTGRQGFNEQYF.

This clonotype came up a few times. The chain carries TRBV6-2 or TRBV6-3 and TRBJ2-5; 9 bases are a match to TRBD1. V was clipped by 6 bases and J by 0 bases; unmatched bases: 11. The CDR3 extends over 17 amino acids. Germline CDR1 reads MNHEY; CDR2 reads SVGEGT. CDR3 sequence: CASSGVPGTGYQETQYF. In DNA form, the CDR3 reads TGTGCCAGCAGCGGAGTTCCCGGGACAGGGTACCAAGAGACCCAGTACTTC.

J is TRBJ2-7 and V is TRBV9; no clear D. The CDR3 consists of 14 residues. The germline gives CDR1 SGDLS, CDR2 YYNGEE. Trimming removed 4 bases at V and 0 bases at J, with 11 bases between. The CDR3 is CASSPWADSYEQYF. CDR3 DNA sequence: TGTGCCAGCAGCCCTTGGGCCGACTCCTACGAGCAGTACTTC.

This rearrangement joins TRBV10-3 to TRBJ2-3; D may be TRBD1 (5 bases). This CDR3 spans 14 amino acids. The germline gives CDR1 ENHRY, CDR2 SYGVKD. Trimming removed 7 bases at V and 7 bases at J, with 18 bases between. For the CDR3, the DNA is TGTGCCATCACGGGTCAGGGAATTGAGAATACGCAGTATTTT. Translated: CAITGQGIENTQYF.

The J gene is TRBJ1-5, the V gene TRBV6-5; D is unclear. The germline CDR1 and CDR2 sequences are MNHEY and SVGAGI. V was pared by 9 bases and J by 3 bases, with 15 bases between. This CDR3 is built from 14 residues. CDR3 residues: CASTPRGVNQPQHF. CDR3 DNA: TGTGCCAGTACCCCCCGGGGAGTCAATCAGCCCCAGCATTTT.

The chain links TRBV20-1 to TRBJ2-5; no clear D gene. The CDR3 loop spans 11 amino acids. Germline V CDR1 and CDR2: DFQATT, SNEGSKA (reference sequence). V lost 6 bases, J lost 2 bases, and 7 bases lay in between. In DNA, the CDR3 is TGCAGTGCAAAAATTCAAGAGACCCAGTACTTC. Its translation: CSAKIQETQYF.

V gene TRBV18 combines with J gene TRBJ2-7; TRBD1 or TRBD2 may be the D gene (5 bases each). The CDR3 is 15 residues long. The V and J ends lost 6 bases and 3 bases respectively, with 18 bases between them. The germline V gene has CDR1 KGHSH and CDR2 LQKENI. The CDR3 bases are TGTGCCAGCTCGACCCAGGACGGGGCTATCTACGAGCAGTACTTC. Its protein is CASSTQDGAIYEQYF.

J is TRBJ2-7 and V is TRBV4-3, with D unresolved. Between the trimmed V and J ends, which lost 0 bases and 0 bases, there was a span of 9 bases. CDR3 size: 15 residues. Looked up from germline, CDR1 is LGHNA and CDR2 is YSLEER. The CDR3 DNA follows: TGCGCCAGCAGCCAAGATCCGGCGGACTCCTACGAGCAGTACTTC. Its protein product is CASSQDPADSYEQYF.

This rearrangement joins TRBV18 to TRBJ1-2; D unresolved. The CDR3 sequence is 13 residues long. V gave up 3 bases and J gave up 6 bases, with 11 bases separating them. Germline loops: CDR1 KGHSH, CDR2 LQKENI. CDR3 in amino acids: CASSPALKDGYTF. CDR3 DNA sequence: TGTGCCAGCTCACCGGCCCTAAAAGATGGCTACACCTTC.

This clonotype was counted many times. One end of the junction fails to match germline, which may point to a read error. V gene TRBV5-1 combines with J gene TRBJ2-7, with 7 bases that match TRBD2. The CDR3 consists of 14 residues. Germline V CDR1 and CDR2: SGHRS, YFSETQ. The CDR3, as DNA: TGTGCCAGCAGTTTCCAGGGAGGGTCCTACGAGCAGTACTTC. Translating it yields CASSFQGGSYEQYF.

Of note for this clonotype: Just one base apart from a much larger clone, this may be a read error. This chain connects TRBV7-3 to TRBJ2-1, with 13 bases matching TRBD2. The V segment lost 4 bases and the J segment 8 bases; nucleotides outside the gene matches: 2. The germline V gene encodes CDR1 SGHTA and CDR2 FQGTGA. The CDR3 is 14 amino acids. CDR3 coding DNA: TGTGCCAGCAGCTGGACTAGCGGGAGTGATGAGCAGTTCTTC. This translates into CASSWTSGSDEQFF.

The rearrangement links TRBV5-1 to TRBJ1-1; the match to TRBD1 covers 8 bases. The germline V gene has CDR1 SGHRS and CDR2 YFSETQ. The CDR3 has 13 residues. V was pared by 3 bases and J by 7 bases, with 5 bases of the junction left unmatched. This chain's CDR3 is CASSSGGYIEAFF. In DNA form, the CDR3 reads TGCGCCAGCAGCTCAGGGGGCTATATTGAAGCTTTCTTT.

This clonotype was counted between two and nine times. V and J are TRBV30 and TRBJ2-3; a weak D match, TRBD2 (5 bases). CDR1 is GTSNPN and CDR2 is SVGIG in the germline V gene (reference sequence). The CDR3 totals 19 residues. The ends were cut back, 1 base at V and 3 bases at J, with 26 bases in the middle. The CDR3 DNA reads as TGTGCCTGGAGTGGATCGGGGAAATTTCTGCTGGACCGAACAGATACGCAGTATTTT. Translated, it gives CAWSGSGKFLLDRTDTQYF.

This clonotype was picked up a small number of times. The rearrangement joins TRBV12-3 or TRBV12-4 to TRBJ1-1, with D unclear. V shed 5 bases and J shed 7 bases, with 11 bases lying between them. The length of the CDR3 is 12 residues. The CDR3 sequence: CASSPWADEAFF. The CDR3 DNA follows: TGTGCCAGCAGTCCATGGGCCGATGAAGCTTTCTTT.

The table lists this clonotype with a few counts. This chain joins TRBV12-5 and TRBJ2-7; weak D call: TRBD1 (5 bases). The CDR3 contains 12 residues. Trimming removed 0 bases from V and 7 bases from J, with 7 bases in between. Germline V CDR1 and CDR2: LGHNT, FRNRAP. CDR3 nucleotides: TGTGCTAGTGGTTTGGTAGCAGGGGAGCAGTACTTC. Residues: CASGLVAGEQYF.

V is TRBV12-5 and J is TRBJ2-4, with 12 bases lining up with TRBD2. Germline V gene lookup returns CDR1 LGHNT and CDR2 FRNRAP. The trim removed 5 bases at V and 2 bases at J, leaving 4 bases unmatched. The CDR3 loop spans 16 amino acids. The CDR3 DNA follows: TGTGCTAGTGGTCCCGGGACTAGCGGGTCCAAAAACATTCAGTACTTC. This translates into CASGPGTSGSKNIQYF.

This clonotype has only a few counts. This chain joins TRBV29-1 and TRBJ1-2; tentatively, D is TRBD1 (5 bases). Germline V gene lookup returns CDR1 SQVTM and CDR2 ANQGSEA. This CDR3 comprises 12 residues. V was shortened by 6 bases and J by 2 bases, with 10 bases between the two germline ends. The CDR3 here is CSVTTGNYGYTF. Here the CDR3 DNA reads TGCAGCGTAACCACAGGAAACTATGGCTACACCTTC.

The chain combines TRBV7-3 with TRBJ2-2, with D unclear. The CDR3 is made up of 19 amino acids. Germline loops: CDR1 SGHTA, CDR2 FQGTGA. V lost 2 bases, J lost 6 bases, and 25 bases lay in between. In DNA, the CDR3 is TGTGCCAGCAGCTTAGTTAGGAATCCCTTTCTAGGAACGGCCGGGGAGCTGTTTTTT. Protein: CASSLVRNPFLGTAGELFF.

In its sample, this clonotype was seen many times. The rearrangement joins TRBV4-2 to TRBJ2-3; D perhaps matches TRBD1 (5 bases). The CDR3 sequence is 16 residues long. The germline CDR1 and CDR2 sequences are LGHNA and YNFKEQ. V was clipped by 2 bases and J by 4 bases, with 16 bases between them. CDR3 region: CASSQSTGQAADTQYF. CDR3 in DNA: TGTGCCAGCAGCCAAAGCACTGGACAAGCCGCAGATACGCAGTATTTT.